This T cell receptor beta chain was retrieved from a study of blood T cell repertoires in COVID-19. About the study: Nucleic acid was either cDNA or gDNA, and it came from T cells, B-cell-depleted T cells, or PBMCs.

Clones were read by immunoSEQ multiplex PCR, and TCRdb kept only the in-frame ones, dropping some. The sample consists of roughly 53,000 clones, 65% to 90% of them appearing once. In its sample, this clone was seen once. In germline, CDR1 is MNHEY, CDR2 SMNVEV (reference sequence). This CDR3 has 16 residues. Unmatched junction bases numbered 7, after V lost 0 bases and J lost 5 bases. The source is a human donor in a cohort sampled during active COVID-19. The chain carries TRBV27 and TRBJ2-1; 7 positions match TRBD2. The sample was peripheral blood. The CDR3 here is CASSLSIQRDHNEQFF. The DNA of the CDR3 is TGTGCCAGCAGTTTATCGATCCAGCGGGACCACAATGAGCAGTTCTTC.